This T cell receptor (beta chain) was retrieved from a study of HIV-infected patients and healthy controls (dated 2014 in TCRdb). CDR1 and CDR2, per the germline V gene, are SGDLS and YYNGEE. The CDR3 runs 14 residues from the cysteine to the phenylalanine. The kept DNA is CDR3 alone, 42 bases in frame from the first base. The V end loses 2 bases and the J end loses 4 bases, and a stretch of 12 bases separates them. This clonotype was found a few times. The clone's antigen remains unknown. No base qualities exist here, and no much larger clone lies one base off it. To prepare the library, 5' RACE was applied. This sample was sequenced with an Illumina MiSeq. TCRdb ran its own pipeline on the public reads, namely fastp trimming at Q25 and MiXCR clone calling, and kept in-frame beta chains. Here each entry gathers all rows of one CDR3 protein and keeps the most common genes and DNA. This sample comprises some 20,000 distinct CDR3 sequences, approximately 18% of them detected only once. The ten largest clones add up to roughly 31% of the sample.

The sequence is built from TRBV9 and TRBJ1-1, and the D gene may be TRBD1, 5 bases matching. The source is a human donor in good health. The sequenced sample was CD8+ T cells from blood. The base sequence is TGTGCCAGCAGCGTCGGAACAGGCGGCACTGAAGCTTTCTTT. It translates as CASSVGTGGTEAFF.